These T cell receptor beta chains were read from a single sample in a study of cytomegalovirus exposure and HLA in healthy donors. Here immunoSEQ multiplex PCR was the method, and the copy in TCRdb shows in-frame clones only, minus some. The data contain about 220,000 clones, roughly 87% of them singletons. Sequencing used PBMCs. The receptors derive from a woman in her thirties or forties in good health and CMV-seropositive. CDR3s include the opening cysteine and the closing phenylalanine or tryptophan. The D gene is left open where the match is weak. Expanded clones are given a class, and other clones once, few, many or no size at all.

j_gene | v_gene | d_gene | abundance | CDR3nt | CDR3aa
TRBJ2-5 | TRBV4-1 | TRBD1 | once | TGCGCCAGCAGCCAGTCGCCGGGGACAGGGAGGGAGACCCAGTACTTC | CASSQSPGTGRETQYF
TRBJ2-1 | TRBV7-7 | TRBD2 | . | TGTGCTAGCAGCCTAAAACCAAGACTAGCGGGATCCGCCGCCCACAATGAGCAGTTCTTC | CASSLKPRLAGSAAHNEQFF
TRBJ1-3 | TRBV2 | . | . | TGTGCCAGCAGGGCCGACTCTGGAAACACCATATATTTT | CASRADSGNTIYF
TRBJ1-6 | TRBV19 | TRBD1 | . | TGTGCCAGTAGTCACCGACAGGGGAATTCACCCCTCCACTTT | CASSHRQGNSPLHF
TRBJ2-1 | TRBV6-1 | TRBD2 | few | TGTGCCAGCCAGCGGGGTTTGAACAATGAGCAGTTCTTC | CASQRGLNNEQFF
TRBJ2-7 | TRBV28 | . | . | TGTGCCAGCAGTTTATTGGGCAGACTAGGCTACGAGCAGTACTTC | CASSLLGRLGYEQYF
TRBJ1-2 | TRBV20-1 | . | . | TGCAGGACTGACGTATCCTATGGCTACACCTTC | CRTDVSYGYTF
TRBJ1-6 | TRBV5-4 | . | . | TGTGCCAGCAGCTTGGAGCGGGATAGTTCACCCCTCCACTTT | CASSLERDSSPLHF
TRBJ2-7 | TRBV14 | . | . | TGTGCCAGCAGCCAAATCCCCAAAATGTCGGGGGTCTACGAGCAGTACTTC | CASSQIPKMSGVYEQYF
TRBJ2-3 | TRBV18 | TRBD2 | . | TGTGCCAGCTCACCACCAACCGGGACTAGCCTCCGTCCCACAGATACGCAGTATTTT | CASSPPTGTSLRPTDTQYF